The source of this T cell receptor (beta chain) is a study of T cell responses to AZD1222 COVID-19 vaccine. This CDR3 comprises 15 residues. Germline V gene sequence: CDR1 LNHDA, CDR2 SQIVND (reference sequence). V lost 1 base and J 5 bases, leaving 15 bases between the germline ends. This clone has a single count. Antigen: not known. TCRdb's table, derived via immunoSEQ multiplex PCR, lists solely in-frame clones and lacks some. The sample holds some 74,000 clones, roughly 90% seen once. General observations from the study: There were mostly white British donors and more females than males, and clonal diversity was possibly underestimated.

The TCR was taken from an adult who received the AZD1222 COVID-19 vaccine. Specimen: peripheral blood, collected 28 days after the second AZD1222 dose. The chain has TRBV19 and TRBJ2-7; perhaps D is TRBD1 or TRBD2 (5 bases each). Written as DNA, the CDR3 is TGTGCCAGTAGTATAGCCTACTCAGGGAGCGACGAGCAGTACTTC. Its translation is CASSIAYSGSDEQYF.